This is a list of T cell receptor beta chains from one sample in a study of blood T cells in healthy people across ages. TCRdb re-derived calls from the 5' RACE reads in MiXCR, one entry per CDR3 protein. Of about 2 million distinct CDR3 sequences detected, roughly 49% appear once; the ten largest clones hold less than 2.5%. Sequencing was done on a sample of blood. All receptors derive from a middle-aged woman in good health. CDR3s include the opening cysteine and the closing phenylalanine or tryptophan. The D gene is left open where the match is weak. Size tells how often a clone was seen (once, few, many) or the class of an expanded clone, and some rows leave it out.

>TRBD2|TRBV20-1|TRBJ2-1|NA
CSAYIAGAYNEQFF
TGCAGTGCTTACATAGCGGGGGCCTACAATGAGCAGTTCTTC
>NA|TRBV6-2/TRBV6-3|TRBJ1-2|NA
CASSLNSRQLINYGYTF
TGTGCCAGCAGTCTCAATTCCAGACAGCTTATTAACTATGGCTACACCTTC
>TRBD1|TRBV20-1|TRBJ2-5|NA
CSAGMRQGLAETQYF
TGCAGTGCTGGTATGAGACAGGGGCTCGCAGAGACCCAGTACTTC
>NA|TRBV12-3/TRBV12-4|TRBJ2-3|NA
CASSPGRTGTDTQYF
TGTGCCAGCAGTCCAGGGAGGACGGGCACAGATACGCAGTATTTT
>NA|TRBV4-1|TRBJ1-1|NA
CASSQDAPGTVGNTEAFF
TGCGCCAGCAGCCAAGATGCACCGGGGACGGTGGGGAACACTGAAGCTTTCTTT
>TRBD1|TRBV6-2/TRBV6-3|TRBJ1-1|few
CATCLTQGCWNTEAFF
TGTGCCACCTGCCTCACACAGGGGTGTTGGAACACTGAAGCTTTCTTT
>NA|TRBV20-1|TRBJ1-2|NA
CSARGASARNYGYTF
TGCAGTGCTAGGGGCGCATCAGCACGAAACTATGGCTACACCTTC
>NA|TRBV6-5|TRBJ2-7|few
CASKDEQYF
TGTGCCAGCAAAGACGAGCAGTACTTC
>NA|TRBV5-6|TRBJ1-2|few
CASSEGVFGYTF
TGTGCCAGCAGCGAGGGGGTTTTCGGCTACACCTTC
>TRBD1|TRBV7-2|TRBJ1-2|NA
CASSLVGTGGDGYTF
TGTGCCAGCAGCTTAGTAGGGACAGGGGGTGATGGCTACACCTTC
>NA|TRBV7-9|TRBJ1-1|many
CASSSGTEAFF
TGTGCCAGCAGCTCGGGCACTGAAGCTTTCTTT
>NA|TRBV7-2|TRBJ2-2|few
CASSPIGSRGLGGELFF
TGTGCCAGCAGCCCCATCGGGTCGCGGGGTCTGGGCGGGGAGCTGTTTTTT
>TRBD2|TRBV28|TRBJ2-7|few
CASSFGTSREQYF
TGTGCCAGCAGTTTTGGGACTAGCCGCGAGCAGTACTTC
>TRBD2|TRBV20-1|TRBJ2-1|few
CSARGERGRSSYNEQFF
TGCAGTGCTAGAGGGGAGCGGGGGCGAAGCTCCTACAATGAGCAGTTCTTC
>NA|TRBV10-3|TRBJ2-2|NA
CAISARQASTGELFF
TGTGCCATCAGTGCCCGGCAGGCTAGCACCGGGGAGCTGTTTTTT
>TRBD2|TRBV6-5|TRBJ2-3|NA
CASSGGDREGTDTQYF
TGTGCCAGCAGCGGGGGGGATAGAGAAGGCACAGATACGCAGTATTTT
>TRBD2|TRBV20-1|TRBJ2-1|NA
CSGLAGDYNEQFF
TGCAGTGGGTTAGCGGGAGATTACAATGAGCAGTTCTTC
>TRBD1|TRBV20-1|TRBJ2-5|few
CSAEKAGQGTGETQYF
TGCAGTGCAGAAAAGGCGGGACAGGGGACAGGAGAGACCCAGTACTTC
>TRBD1|TRBV20-1|TRBJ1-1|NA
CSALAGGFRNTEAFF
TGCAGTGCCCTCGCAGGGGGCTTCAGGAACACTGAAGCTTTCTTT
>NA|TRBV6-6|TRBJ1-6|NA
CASSYSSGNSPLHF
TGTGCCAGCAGTTACTCGTCCGGGAATTCACCCCTCCACTTT
>NA|TRBV28|TRBJ1-2|NA
CASSFGRLPFNYGYTF
TGTGCCAGCAGTTTTGGTCGGCTGCCCTTTAACTATGGCTACACCTTC
>NA|TRBV4-2|TRBJ2-1|NA
CASSPRGQETQFF
TGTGCCAGCAGCCCGCGGGGCCAAGAGACCCAGTTCTTC
>TRBD2|TRBV29-1|TRBJ2-3|NA
CSVGQREKGTDTQYF
TGCAGCGTTGGACAGCGGGAGAAAGGCACAGATACGCAGTATTTT
>NA|TRBV4-3|TRBJ2-5|NA
CASSQDSGPKETQYF
TGCGCCAGCAGCCAAGATTCGGGGCCCAAGGAGACCCAGTACTTC
>NA|TRBV27|TRBJ1-5|NA
CASSSVRANQPQHF
TGTGCCAGCAGTTCAGTGCGTGCCAATCAGCCCCAGCATTTT
>TRBD2|TRBV28|TRBJ2-7|NA
CASSLANWEGRTYEQYF
TGTGCCAGCAGTTTAGCGAACTGGGAGGGGAGGACCTACGAGCAGTACTTC
>TRBD1|TRBV3-1|TRBJ1-2|once
CASSPGDRVPGYTF
TGTGCCAGCAGCCCAGGGGACAGGGTCCCTGGCTACACCTTC
>TRBD1|TRBV7-2|TRBJ2-5|NA
CASSLNGDRGETQYF
TGTGCCAGCAGCTTAAACGGGGACAGGGGAGAGACCCAGTACTTC
>NA|TRBV20-1|TRBJ2-1|NA
CSASSAGTSKYNEQFF
TGCAGTGCTAGTTCGGCCGGGACATCTAAATACAATGAGCAGTTCTTC
>NA|TRBV7-2|TRBJ2-7|NA
CASSLGPANIEQYF
TGTGCCAGCAGCTTAGGCCCTGCCAATATCGAGCAGTACTTC
>NA|TRBV28|TRBJ1-1|NA
CASSLTPGENTEAFF
TGTGCCAGCAGTTTAACCCCAGGTGAGAACACTGAAGCTTTCTTT
>NA|TRBV27|TRBJ2-7|few
CASSRGAPYEQYF
TGTGCCAGCAGCCGTGGGGCCCCCTACGAGCAGTACTTC
>NA|TRBV20-1|TRBJ2-5|NA
CSARDAGTVETQYF
TGCAGTGCTAGAGACGCGGGAACCGTAGAGACCCAGTACTTC
>TRBD1|TRBV29-1|TRBJ2-5|many
CSVATGGRSETQYF
TGCAGCGTTGCGACAGGGGGCAGATCAGAGACCCAGTACTTC
>NA|TRBV4-2|TRBJ2-1|NA
CASSQDWTATYNEQFF
TGTGCCAGCAGCCAAGATTGGACCGCTACCTACAATGAGCAGTTCTTC
>NA|TRBV7-9|TRBJ1-2|NA
CASSFWARPYGYTF
TGTGCCAGCAGCTTTTGGGCCAGACCCTATGGCTACACCTTC
>TRBD1|TRBV6-2/TRBV6-3|TRBJ1-5|NA
CASRPDRVGNQPQHF
TGTGCCAGCAGGCCTGACAGGGTAGGCAATCAGCCCCAGCATTTT
>NA|TRBV10-3|TRBJ2-7|few
CAISFGGNDEQYF
TGTGCCATCAGTTTCGGAGGGAACGACGAGCAGTACTTC
>TRBD1|TRBV28|TRBJ2-3|NA
CASSLLLANRGPEQVTDTQYF
TGTGCCAGCAGTTTACTTCTTGCAAACAGGGGGCCCGAACAGGTCACAGATACGCAGTATTTT
>NA|TRBV20-1|TRBJ2-5|NA
CSAEGARGFQETQYF
TGCAGTGCGGAAGGAGCAAGGGGATTCCAAGAGACCCAGTACTTC
>TRBD1|TRBV2|TRBJ2-7|NA
CASSEAEPGGQGRPLYEQYF
TGTGCCAGCAGTGAAGCTGAACCGGGGGGACAGGGTAGACCGCTCTACGAGCAGTACTTC
>TRBD1|TRBV24-1|TRBJ1-2|NA
CATSDSGQGRAYGYTF
TGTGCCACCAGTGATTCGGGACAGGGACGGGCCTATGGCTACACCTTC
>NA|TRBV6-2/TRBV6-3|TRBJ2-5|NA
CASSLQGKGQETQYF
TGTGCCAGCAGTCTGCAGGGAAAGGGGCAAGAGACCCAGTACTTC
>NA|TRBV20-1|TRBJ1-2|NA
CSASPGGAAGGYTF
TGCAGTGCTAGTCCGGGGGGCGCAGCAGGGGGCTACACCTTC
>NA|TRBV21-1|TRBJ1-5|NA
CASSKEGVYSNQPQHF
TGTGCCAGCAGCAAAGAGGGAGTTTATAGCAATCAGCCCCAGCATTTT
>NA|TRBV4-2|TRBJ1-4|NA
CASSQDRDLRVQFF
TGTGCCAGCAGCCAAGATCGGGATTTGAGGGTCCAGTTTTTT
>NA|TRBV7-8|TRBJ2-7|few
CASNSGAGYSYEQYF
TGTGCCAGCAACTCAGGTGCAGGTTACTCCTACGAGCAGTACTTC
>NA|TRBV25-1|TRBJ1-2|NA
CASRETGSNYGYTF
TGTGCCAGCAGAGAGACAGGTTCTAACTATGGCTACACCTTC
>NA|TRBV20-1|TRBJ2-1|NA
CSARRGSNEQFF
TGCAGTGCTAGGAGAGGCTCAAATGAGCAGTTCTTC
>NA|TRBV28|TRBJ2-7|NA
CASRSTGRTYEQYF
TGTGCCAGCAGATCTACCGGCCGTACTTACGAGCAGTACTTC
>NA|TRBV25-1|TRBJ2-5|NA
CASSGENRVNEQYF
TGTGCCAGCAGTGGGGAGAATCGTGTTAATGAGCAGTACTTC
>NA|TRBV29-1|TRBJ1-2|few
CSVEEAGGRGYTF
TGCAGCGTTGAAGAGGCCGGGGGACGAGGCTACACCTTC
>NA|TRBV7-2|TRBJ2-7|NA
CASSVLTGYEQYF
TGTGCCAGCAGCGTATTGACAGGCTACGAGCAGTACTTC
>TRBD2|TRBV29-1|TRBJ2-7|NA
CSAQRGRSYEQYF
TGCAGCGCGCAGCGGGGTCGCTCCTACGAGCAGTACTTC
>NA|TRBV21-1|TRBJ2-4|NA
CASTSDKGNIQYF
TGTGCCAGTACTAGCGACAAGGGAAACATTCAGTACTTC